The source of this T cell receptor (beta chain) is a study of beta chain features in type 1 diabetes. Background on the study: Sorted cells numbering 107,917,701 were examined across all samples. Study-wide results and caveats: Fewer junction insertions and more nucleotide deletions appeared in type 1 diabetes patients. Any HLA effect on TCRB rearrangement was left unresolved by small sub-analyses. Within each of all four CD4+ subsets, Type 1 diabetes patients had TCRB CDR3s that were moderately but significantly shorter. Researchers reported that naive, central memory and Treg TCRB repertoires appeared more similar in patients than in healthy donors.

The sequenced template was cDNA made from the entire isolated RNA. Sequenced by immunoSEQ multiplex PCR; TCRdb stores in-frame clones only, minus some. The table records 300,000 to 400,000 clones, approximately 9.7% of them present only once. As to this clone: Antigen specificity is unknown.

Germline lookup yields CDR1 MNHNY and CDR2 SVGAGI (reference sequence). The CDR3 is 11 residues long. Trimming took 0 bases from V and 11 from J, leaving 7 bases between them. The sample taken for sequencing was central memory CD4+ T cells from blood. The receptor was derived from a man aged 30 to 39 with type 1 diabetes. The chain recombines TRBV6-6 with TRBJ1-1, with D unclear. For the CDR3, the DNA is TGTGCCAGCAGTTACTCGAGGGTGGCTTTCTTT. This translates into CASSYSRVAFF.